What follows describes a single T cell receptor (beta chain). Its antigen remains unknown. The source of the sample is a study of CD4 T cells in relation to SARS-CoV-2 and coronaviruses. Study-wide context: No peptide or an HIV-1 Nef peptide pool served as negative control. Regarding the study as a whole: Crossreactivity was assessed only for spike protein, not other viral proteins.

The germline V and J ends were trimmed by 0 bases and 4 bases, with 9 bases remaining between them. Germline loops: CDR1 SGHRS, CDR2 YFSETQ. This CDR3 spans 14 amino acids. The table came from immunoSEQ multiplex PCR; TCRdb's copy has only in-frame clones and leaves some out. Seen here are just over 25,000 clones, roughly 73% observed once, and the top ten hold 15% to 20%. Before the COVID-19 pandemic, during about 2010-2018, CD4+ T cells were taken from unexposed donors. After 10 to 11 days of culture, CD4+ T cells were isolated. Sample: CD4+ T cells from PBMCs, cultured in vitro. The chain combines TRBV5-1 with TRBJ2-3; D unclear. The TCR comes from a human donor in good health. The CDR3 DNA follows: TGCGCCAGCAGCTTGGATCCGGCGGCAGATACGCAGTATTTT. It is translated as CASSLDPAADTQYF.